A single sample is the source of the 16 T cell receptor beta chains below, sequenced in a study of T cells in Graves' hyperthyroidism and ophthalmopathy. The source material, RNA transcripts, was used to amplify TCR beta CDR3 regions. A set of HTBI primers served as the primers for a first-round RT-PCR of the TCR CDR3. A single record per CDR3 protein comes from TCRdb applying MiXCR to the multiplex PCR reads. Found here are nearly 750,000 distinct CDR3 sequences, approximately 36% of them singletons; the top ten hold around 30%. Sequences were obtained from blood. The source of these receptors is a woman between 35 and 50 years old with Graves' hyperthyroidism.

The J gene is TRBJ1-2, the V gene TRBV6-5; 7 bases are a match to TRBD1. Losses at the gene ends were 6 bases for V and 6 bases for J; bases not matched to a gene: 7. Germline CDR1 and CDR2: MNHEY and SVGAGI. CDR3 length: 13 amino acids. The CDR3 sequence: CASRLGQANGYTF. DNA of the CDR3: TGTGCCAGCAGACTCGGACAGGCGAATGGCTACACCTTC.

The chain carries TRBV5-1 and TRBJ1-1, with D hard to call. The V end lost 4 bases, the J end lost 2 bases, and 15 bases lay between the germline ends. The germline CDR1 and CDR2 sequences are SGHRS and YFSETQ. This CDR3 is 15 amino acids long. This CDR3 is CASSPVNLGNTEAFF. The CDR3 coding sequence is TGCGCCAGCAGCCCGGTTAACCTAGGTAACACTGAAGCTTTCTTT.

The chain carries TRBV12-3 or TRBV12-4 and TRBJ2-2; maybe TRBD1 (6 bases). Trimming left V 5 bases short and J 15 bases short, with 22 bases between. CDR3 length: 14 amino acids. The CDR3 nucleotides read TGTGCCAGCAGTACTGCCTTCTTACAGGGAACGTTGTTTTTT. Amino acids: CASSTAFLQGTLFF.

This clonotype was recorded at least ten times. CDR3 amino acids: CASSQTGYQETQYF. The CDR3 coding sequence is TGTGCCAGCAGCCAAACGGGGTACCAAGAGACCCAGTACTTC. This chain links TRBV14 with TRBJ2-5; TRBD2 is a possible D gene (5 bases). V lost 2 bases and J 0 bases, leaving 7 bases between the germline ends. The CDR3 loop spans 14 amino acids. Per germline, CDR1 SGHDN and CDR2 FVKESK.

The chain joins TRBV25-1 to TRBJ1-2; TRBD1 is a possible D gene (5 bases). This CDR3 contains 14 residues. Per the germline V gene, CDR1 is MGHDK and CDR2 is SYGVNS. V gave up 10 bases and J gave up 4 bases, with 19 bases separating them. The CDR3 region is CAILPRAGAYGYTF. The CDR3 DNA sequence: TGTGCCATCCTCCCCAGGGCAGGAGCCTATGGCTACACCTTC.

This clonotype was counted ten times or more. The chain couples TRBV20-1 to TRBJ1-4; TRBD1 matches at 10 bases. The CDR3 extends over 14 amino acids. Germline CDR1 and CDR2: DFQATT and SNEGSKA (reference sequence). J gave up 5 bases and V 5 bases, and 5 bases lay outside the gene matches. The DNA for the CDR3 is TGCAGTGCTGGACAGGGGGTTTCAAATGAAAAACTGTTTTTT. Amino acid sequence: CSAGQGVSNEKLFF.

In this sample, this clonotype turned up many times. The rearrangement joins TRBV7-2 to TRBJ2-7; D remains unclear. The CDR3 is made up of 11 amino acids. V lost 5 bases, J lost 3 bases, and 5 bases lay in between. Germline CDR1 SGHTA, CDR2 FQGNSA. The chain's CDR3 is CASSADYEQYF. CDR3 coding DNA: TGTGCCAGCAGCGCCGACTACGAGCAGTACTTC.

This clonotype was detected only a few times. This sequence joins TRBV19 and TRBJ1-5, with D tentatively TRBD1 (5 bases). Trimming removed 5 bases at V and 9 bases at J, with 23 bases between. The CDR3 has 16 amino acids. CDR1 is LNHDA and CDR2 is SQIVND in the germline V gene (reference sequence). For the CDR3, the DNA is TGTGCCAGTAGTTTAATCCAGGGTTCTCTTGAGTGGCCCCAGCATTTT. This translates into CASSLIQGSLEWPQHF.

This clonotype was counted at least ten times. This chain connects TRBV7-6 to TRBJ2-7; 8 nucleotides line up with TRBD2. J lost 1 base, V lost 5 bases, and 7 bases had no gene match. The V gene's germline CDR1 is SGHVS and CDR2 FNYEAQ. CDR3 length equals 15 residues. CDR3 nucleotides: TGTGCCAGCAGCCCGCGGGGGGATTATTCCTACGAGCAGTACTTC. This translates into CASSPRGDYSYEQYF. The whole variable domain, filled in from reference TRBV7-6 and TRBJ2-7, reads GAGVSQSPRYKVTKRGQDVALRCDPISGHVSLYWYRQALGQGPEFLTYFNYEAQQDKSGLPNDRFSAERPEGSISTLTIQRTEQRDSAMYRCASSPRGDYSYEQYFGPGTRLTVT.

This clonotype was seen ten or more times. This rearrangement joins TRBV6-5 to TRBJ1-5; weak D call: TRBD1 (5 bases). The length of the CDR3 is 17 residues. V lost 5 bases, J lost 0 bases, and 17 bases lay in between. Germline CDR1 and CDR2: MNHEY and SVGAGI. The CDR3 region has the DNA TGTGCCAGCAGTCCCCGGGACTTCGCGATTAGCAATCAGCCCCAGCATTTT. It translates to CASSPRDFAISNQPQHF.

This clonotype was found many times. The J gene is TRBJ1-2, the V gene TRBV19; TRBD1 matches at 7 bases. V lost 5 bases and J lost 4; bases outside the gene matches: 10. CDR3 size: 15 residues. CDR1 and CDR2 (germline): LNHDA, SQIVND (reference sequence). The CDR3 reads CASSSLDRRGYGYTF. In DNA, the CDR3 is TGTGCCAGTAGTTCCCTGGACAGGAGAGGCTATGGCTACACCTTC.

This clonotype was picked up many times. The genes are TRBV7-9 and TRBJ1-6; TRBD1 aligns across 9 bases. The CDR3 is 14 residues long. The ends lost 5 bases at V and 7 bases at J; junction bases unmatched: 3. CDR1 SEHNR and CDR2 FQNEAQ come from the germline V gene (reference sequence). The CDR3 is CASSRTGENSPLHF. CDR3 DNA: TGTGCCAGCAGCCGGACAGGGGAAAATTCACCCCTCCACTTT. The full variable domain, its missing parts supplied by reference TRBV7-9 and TRBJ1-6, is DTGVSQNPRHKITKRGQNVTFRCDPISEHNRLYWYRQTLGQGPEFLTYFQNEAQLEKSRLLSDRFSAERPKGSFSTLEIQRTEQGDSAMYLCASSRTGENSPLHFGNGTRLTVT.

The genes are TRBV10-3 and TRBJ2-2; unclear D gene. The germline V gene encodes CDR1 ENHRY and CDR2 SYGVKD. The CDR3 totals 15 residues. V was pared by 2 bases and J by 7 bases, with 14 bases between. CDR3 amino acids: CAISELMARYGELFF. CDR3 DNA: TGTGCCATCAGTGAGCTAATGGCGCGTTACGGGGAGCTGTTTTTT.

Note on this clonotype: Germline is not matched at one junction end, which may reflect a read error. This chain joins TRBV7-9 and TRBJ1-1, with no clear D. The CDR3 covers 15 residues. Germline V gene data show CDR1 as SEHNR and CDR2 as FQNEAQ (reference sequence). The CDR3 loop reads CASSQEPQEFTEAFF. The CDR3, as DNA: TGCGCCAGCAGCCAGGAACCTCAGGAGTTCACTGAAGCTTTCTTT. The complete variable domain, with remaining parts taken from reference TRBV7-9 and TRBJ1-1, reads DTGVSQNPRHKITKRGQNVTFRCDPISEHNRLYWYRQTLGQGPEFLTYFQNEAQLEKSRLLSDRFSAERPKGSFSTLEIQRTEQGDSAMYLCASSQEPQEFTEAFFGQGTRLTVV.

This chain joins TRBV13 and TRBJ2-7; maybe TRBD1 (6 bases). Germline V gene sequence: CDR1 PRHDT, CDR2 FYEKMQ (reference sequence). V was cut by 0 bases and J by 2 bases, with 11 bases left in between. CDR3 length: 15 amino acids. The CDR3 sequence: CASSLGPRGAYEQYF. Here the CDR3 DNA reads TGTGCCAGCAGCTTAGGCCCCAGGGGTGCCTACGAGCAGTACTTC.

This clonotype was detected only a few times. The gene calls are TRBV7-9 and TRBJ2-6; TRBD1 matches at 8 bases. With V trimmed by 6 bases and J by 4 bases, 11 bases remained unmatched. The CDR3 runs to 17 residues. Per germline, CDR1 SEHNR and CDR2 FQNEAQ (reference sequence). The CDR3: CASSGTGRLSGANVLTF. DNA of the CDR3: TGTGCCAGCAGTGGGACAGGACGATTATCCGGGGCCAACGTCCTGACTTTC.